These 7 T cell receptor beta chains were all obtained from the same sample, sequenced in a study of T-cell memory formation after mild COVID-19. From the 5' RACE reads, TCRdb called clonotypes with MiXCR, one entry per CDR3 protein. The repertoire holds some 290,000 distinct CDR3 sequences, with around 15% as singletons. Material for sequencing was PBMCs or a T cell subset sorted from them (not recorded which). Receptors were obtained from a man aged 18-30 years who had mild COVID-19 (a few samples of this study predate the infection). Cell type and time point are not known.

V gene TRBV20-1 combines with J gene TRBJ1-6; weak D call: TRBD1 (6 bases). V lost 7 bases to trimming and J lost 7 bases, with 17 bases between them. The CDR3 is 14 residues long. CDR1 is DFQATT, CDR2 SNEGSKA, per germline (reference sequence). The CDR3 region is CSVLRGRENSPLHF. The CDR3 DNA reads TGCAGTGTCCTCCGGGGGCGGGAGAATTCACCCCTCCACTTT.

The chain carries TRBV20-1 and TRBJ2-1; no reliable D call. Germline loops: CDR1 DFQATT, CDR2 SNEGSKA (reference sequence). The length of the CDR3 is 13 residues. V lost 5 bases and J 0 bases, leaving 8 bases between the germline ends. The CDR3 protein is CSAWKSSYNEQFF. Here the CDR3 DNA reads TGCAGTGCTTGGAAAAGCTCCTACAATGAGCAGTTCTTC.

This clonotype has just a few counts. The chain carries TRBV27 and TRBJ2-3; D uncertain. Trimming cost V 5 bases and J 0 bases, with 15 bases left between them. This CDR3 region has 16 residues. Germline lookup yields CDR1 MNHEY and CDR2 SMNVEV (reference sequence). The CDR3 DNA is TGTGCCAGCAGTCGTATAAGAGTACTAAGCACAGATACGCAGTATTTT. Encoded protein: CASSRIRVLSTDTQYF.

This clonotype was seen a handful of times. This chain connects TRBV29-1 to TRBJ1-1; D is ambiguous. The CDR3 length is 10 residues. Germline values: CDR1 SQVTM, CDR2 ANQGSEA. The germline V and J ends were trimmed by 7 bases and 8 bases, with 11 bases remaining between them. The CDR3 DNA follows: TGCAGCGCTCTAGGAAGGGAAGCTTTCTTT. Protein product: CSALGREAFF.

Only a few counts were recorded for this clonotype. The genes are TRBV20-1 and TRBJ2-2, with D perhaps TRBD2 (6 bases). This CDR3 is 13 amino acids long. V lost 4 bases to trimming and J lost 4 bases, with 10 bases between them. Germline CDR1 is DFQATT and CDR2 is SNEGSKA (reference sequence). This chain's CDR3 is CSAIRGFTGELFF. The CDR3 DNA sequence: TGCAGTGCTATTCGGGGGTTCACCGGGGAGCTGTTTTTT.

The chain carries TRBV5-1 and TRBJ1-2; maybe TRBD1 (6 bases). Germline V gene data show CDR1 as SGHRS and CDR2 as YFSETQ. V lost 4 bases and J lost 3, with 13 bases in between. This CDR3 contains 14 residues. The CDR3 sequence: CASSNEGGDYGYTF. The CDR3 DNA reads as TGCGCCAGCAGCAACGAGGGGGGGGACTATGGCTACACCTTC.

The table lists this clonotype with a few counts. The CDR3 here is CSARPRTPLWEQYV. DNA of the CDR3: TGCAGTGCTAGACCCCGTACCCCACTCTGGGAGCAGTACGTC. J is TRBJ2-7 and V is TRBV20-1; unclear D gene. The V end was cut by 2 bases, the J end by 7 bases, with 18 bases between. Germline lookup yields CDR1 DFQATT and CDR2 SNEGSKA (reference sequence). CDR3 size: 14 residues.